These 16 T cell receptor beta chains share one sample of origin, sequenced in a study of cytomegalovirus exposure and HLA in healthy donors. The assay was immunoSEQ multiplex PCR, and TCRdb's table has in-frame clones only and misses some. Among roughly 180,000 clones listed, around nine tenths were seen once. Sequencing was performed on PBMCs. Receptors originate from a young man in good health and CMV-seropositive.

The V gene is TRBV2, the J gene TRBJ1-2, with D unclear. The V gene lost 3 bases and the J gene lost 6 bases, with 8 bases spanning the gap. From germline, CDR1 is SNHLY and CDR2 FYNNEI. This CDR3 is 12 amino acids long. The CDR3 loop reads CASSDSGDGYTF. As DNA, the CDR3 is TGTGCCAGCAGTGATTCCGGGGATGGCTACACCTTC. The full variable domain, rest sourced from reference TRBV2 and TRBJ1-2, is EPEVTQTPSHQVTQMGQEVILRCVPISNHLYFYWYRQILGQKVEFLVSFYNNEISEKSEIFDDQFSVERPDGSNFTLKIRSTKLEDSAMYFCASSDSGDGYTFGSGTRLTVV.

The chain recombines TRBV6-1 with TRBJ2-4; no clear D. Trimming removed 4 bases at V and 8 bases at J, with 6 bases between. The CDR3 runs to 11 residues. CDR1 and CDR2 (germline): MNHNS, SASEGT. The CDR3 region has the DNA TGTGCCAGCAGTGCCCCGGACATTCAGTACTTC. Translated: CASSAPDIQYF.

The chain carries TRBV6-1 and TRBJ1-5, with 9 nucleotides matching TRBD1. V shed 2 bases and J 4 bases; nucleotides not matched to a gene: 9. The germline gives CDR1 MNHNS, CDR2 SASEGT. This CDR3 has 17 residues. CDR3 DNA sequence: TGTGCCAGCAGTGAAATCGGGACAGGGCTTGAGAATCAGCCCCAGCATTTT. This translates into CASSEIGTGLENQPQHF.

The chain recombines TRBV7-9 with TRBJ1-4; maybe TRBD1 (6 bases). CDR3 length: 16 residues. The V and J ends lost 0 bases and 11 bases respectively, with 19 bases between them. Looked up from germline, CDR1 is SEHNR and CDR2 is FQNEAQ (reference sequence). CDR3 amino acids: CASSLASPGQGDKLFF. The CDR3 region has the DNA TGTGCCAGCAGCTTAGCATCACCGGGACAAGGGGATAAACTGTTTTTT.

V gene TRBV5-5 combines with J gene TRBJ1-2, with D unresolved. V was shortened by 2 bases and J by 2 bases, with 7 bases between the two germline ends. The CDR3 has 13 residues. Germline values: CDR1 SGHKS, CDR2 YYEKEE (reference sequence). CDR3 sequence: CASSFTGNYGYTF. As DNA, the CDR3 is TGTGCCAGCAGCTTTACGGGAAACTATGGCTACACCTTC.

This clone came up once. Mismatch with germline at one junction end may stem from a read error. The J gene is TRBJ2-7, the V gene TRBV18, with D possibly TRBD2 on 7 matching bases. This CDR3 has 14 residues. The germline gives CDR1 KGHSH, CDR2 LQKENI. CDR3 sequence: CASSPGGGSHEQYF. In DNA form, the CDR3 reads TGTGCCAGCTCACCAGGGGGGGGCTCCCACGAGCAGTACTTC.

The rearrangement uses TRBV18 and TRBJ1-6; a possible D gene is TRBD1 (5 bases). Trimming removed 4 bases at V and 6 bases at J, with 28 bases between. The CDR3 loop spans 20 amino acids. Looked up from germline, CDR1 is KGHSH and CDR2 is LQKENI. CDR3 amino acids: CASSQILGRRLGQFNSPLHF. Written as DNA, the CDR3 is TGTGCCAGCTCACAGATATTAGGGAGACGCCTCGGACAATTTAATTCACCCCTCCACTTT.

The chain has TRBV5-4 and TRBJ2-1; a weak D match, TRBD1 (6 bases). Per the germline V gene, CDR1 is SGHNT and CDR2 is YYREEE (reference sequence). The V gene lost 5 bases and the J gene lost 8 bases, with 17 bases spanning the gap. The CDR3 consists of 14 residues. The CDR3 is CASSFQSQGDEQFF. As DNA, the CDR3 is TGTGCCAGCAGTTTCCAGTCACAGGGCGATGAGCAGTTCTTC.

The count of this clone is one. The rearrangement links TRBV6-6 to TRBJ2-5, with 7 bases that match TRBD1. The CDR3 runs to 12 residues. Trimming removed 8 bases from V and 7 bases from J; junction bases left unmatched: 7. CDR1 and CDR2 from the germline V gene are MNHNY and SVGAGI (reference sequence). Here the CDR3 reads CASEQGRTTQYF. The CDR3 nucleotides are TGTGCCAGCGAACAGGGGCGCACGACCCAGTACTTC.

This clone was seen only once. The rearrangement links TRBV9 to TRBJ1-2; TRBD1 aligns across 8 bases. With 0 bases clipped from V and 7 bases from J, the junction kept 8 bases outside the gene matches. Germline CDR1 reads SGDLS; CDR2 reads YYNGEE. The CDR3 runs 15 residues. The CDR3 is CASSVEPQGAGGYTF. CDR3 sequence (DNA): TGTGCCAGCAGCGTAGAGCCCCAGGGGGCAGGTGGCTACACCTTC.

V gene TRBV5-4 combines with J gene TRBJ2-1, with 10 bases fitting TRBD2. Germline trimming cut 0 bases from V and 5 bases from J; bases unmatched to any gene: 5. Germline V gene lookup returns CDR1 SGHNT and CDR2 YYREEE (reference sequence). CDR3 length equals 16 residues. CDR3 residues: CASSLGRSGGDNEQFF. CDR3 coding DNA: TGTGCCAGCAGCTTGGGTAGAAGCGGGGGGGACAATGAGCAGTTCTTC.

The rearrangement uses TRBV27 and TRBJ2-5, with 8 bases lining up with TRBD1. V shed 4 bases, J shed 7 bases, and the junction held 11 bases outside the gene matches. Germline V gene sequence: CDR1 MNHEY, CDR2 SMNVEV (reference sequence). CDR3 length: 15 amino acids. CDR3 region: CASSSDRAGPRTQYF. The CDR3 DNA reads as TGTGCCAGCAGTTCGGACAGGGCAGGGCCCCGGACCCAGTACTTC.

The chain carries TRBV19 and TRBJ1-1, with D uncertain. This CDR3 contains 13 residues. The ends were cut back, 4 bases at V and 6 bases at J, with 12 bases in the middle. CDR1 is LNHDA and CDR2 is SQIVND in the germline V gene (reference sequence). In DNA form, the CDR3 reads TGTGCCAGTAGTACCTTAATCGGTGCTGAAGCTTTCTTT. This codes for CASSTLIGAEAFF. Complete variable domain (other parts from reference TRBV19 and TRBJ1-1): DGGITQSPKYLFRKEGQNVTLSCEQNLNHDAMYWYRQDPGQGLRLIYYSQIVNDFQKGDIAEGYSVSREKKESFPLTVTSAQKNPTAFYLCASSTLIGAEAFFGQGTRLTVV.

This rearrangement joins TRBV2 to TRBJ2-7; D may correspond to TRBD1 or TRBD2 (5 bases each). Germline V lookup: CDR1 SNHLY, CDR2 FYNNEI. The ends were cut back, 1 base at V and 2 bases at J, with 15 bases in the middle. The CDR3 runs 16 residues. CDR3: CASSEGRGGAAYEQYF. As DNA, the CDR3 is TGTGCCAGCAGTGAAGGCCGGGGTGGGGCGGCCTACGAGCAGTACTTC.

The chain is built from TRBV9 and TRBJ2-1, with 11 bases fitting TRBD2. Trimming removed 4 bases from V and 6 bases from J; junction bases left unmatched: 6. From germline, CDR1 is SGDLS and CDR2 YYNGEE. The CDR3 consists of 15 residues. The CDR3 loop is CASSIIAGGPNEQFF. CDR3 sequence (DNA): TGTGCCAGCAGCATCATAGCGGGAGGGCCCAATGAGCAGTTCTTC.

This clone was seen a single time. The chain employs TRBV13 and TRBJ1-1; no reliable D call. This CDR3 region has 14 residues. Germline assignment: CDR1 PRHDT and CDR2 FYEKMQ (reference sequence). The V gene lost 3 bases and the J gene lost 1 base, with 9 bases spanning the gap. The CDR3 region is CASSFGTRNTEAFF. The CDR3 DNA sequence: TGTGCCAGCAGCTTCGGTACCAGGAACACTGAAGCTTTCTTT.